This is a list of T cell receptor beta chains from one sample in a study of T cells in Graves' hyperthyroidism and ophthalmopathy. Each CDR3 protein gets one entry after TCRdb re-called the multiplex PCR reads with MiXCR. Here the sample spans 550,000 to 800,000 distinct CDR3 sequences, roughly 17% being singletons. The source material was blood. The receptor set was obtained from a man aged 45-65 years with Graves' hyperthyroidism. Both conserved end residues are trimmed from each CDR3. The D gene is left open where the match is weak.

>TRBJ1-4|.|TRBV12-3/TRBV12-4|13
ASSLNPRANEKLF
>TRBJ2-1|.|TRBV11-2|10
ASQGRYNEQF
>TRBJ1-6|TRBD1|TRBV27|18
ASRLRSGTDESSYNSPLH
>TRBJ2-7|TRBD2|TRBV10-3|14
AIRGGERETAYEQY
>TRBJ1-2|TRBD1|TRBV2|12
ASSDETGVWGYT
>TRBJ1-2|TRBD1|TRBV4-2|13
ASSQDRQGDYGYT
>TRBJ1-5|TRBD1|TRBV30|14
AWSDKTGGAYQPQH
>TRBJ1-1|.|TRBV12-3/TRBV12-4|13
ASSPDARLNTEAF
>TRBJ2-1|.|TRBV12-3/TRBV12-4|14
ASRILDYQSYNEQF
>TRBJ1-1|.|TRBV29-1|9
SVASYTEAF
>TRBJ1-5|.|TRBV3-1|14
ASSLRGQGDNQPQH
>TRBJ1-2|TRBD1|TRBV7-9|15
ASSLVQGALFNYGYT
>TRBJ2-6|.|TRBV19|14
ASSIRKGSGANVLT
>TRBJ2-5|.|TRBV3-1|12
ASSPGLAAETQY
>TRBJ1-1|TRBD1|TRBV9|17
ASSPRTGADASMNTEAF
>TRBJ1-5|.|TRBV19|12
ASSMAGVRQPQH
>TRBJ2-3|TRBD2|TRBV18|12
ASSPGGGLDTQY
>TRBJ2-5|.|TRBV2|10
ASTKDRETQY
>TRBJ1-2|.|TRBV14|10
ASSPKNTLRT
>TRBJ2-1|TRBD1|TRBV6-1|13
ASSNDRGRVNEQF
>TRBJ2-1|TRBD2|TRBV5-1|15
ASSLTTSGSSYNEQF
>TRBJ2-5|.|TRBV5-1|12
ASRIGGNQETQY
>TRBJ2-3|TRBD2|TRBV29-1|13
SVESRAGARDTQY
>TRBJ1-4|.|TRBV19|12
ASSILGNTEKLF
>TRBJ1-1|.|TRBV28|12
ASSTTHGNTEAF
>TRBJ2-3|TRBD2|TRBV12-3/TRBV12-4|13
ASSLSGTSTDTQY
>TRBJ1-4|.|TRBV20-1|10
SARDKREKLF
>TRBJ2-7|.|TRBV20-1|11
SAYSFGLHEQY
>TRBJ2-1|.|TRBV12-3/TRBV12-4|11
ASRSDGGDEQF
>TRBJ1-1|TRBD1|TRBV28|15
ASRSGVRDRGLYQAF
>TRBJ2-5|.|TRBV27|13
ASSLEGDWQETQY
>TRBJ2-1|TRBD2|TRBV5-4|14
ASSLDSGLADTEQF
>TRBJ1-1|TRBD1|TRBV19|14
ASSIQGARVKAEAF
>TRBJ2-4|TRBD2|TRBV27|15
ASSPMEAGGAKNIQY
>TRBJ1-2|.|TRBV6-5|13
ASSYSVGTNYGYT
>TRBJ2-4|.|TRBV28|9
ASTSPNIQY
>TRBJ2-2|TRBD2|TRBV24-1|15
ATSDFSGRALGGELF
>TRBJ1-3|.|TRBV4-2|14
ASSQDYSFSGNTIY
>TRBJ2-7|.|TRBV7-2|13
ASSRTGERAYEQY
>TRBJ2-4|TRBD2|TRBV19|17
ASSPTMIAGGPAKNIQY
>TRBJ1-1|.|TRBV14|12
ASSQDKGNTEAF
>TRBJ2-7|.|TRBV7-2|11
ASSIAPVNEQY
>TRBJ2-7|.|TRBV20-1|11
SARSQGIYEQY
>TRBJ1-6|.|TRBV6-2/TRBV6-3|12
ASRRGTADSLLH
>TRBJ2-7|TRBD2|TRBV10-2|15
ASSESGRGGTTYEQY
>TRBJ2-1|TRBD2|TRBV6-6|13
ASSYSTSAYNEQF
>TRBJ2-7|.|TRBV7-9|12
ATAGLPSSYEQY
>TRBJ2-1|TRBD2|TRBV11-1|16
ASSFNSLGLAGVNEQF
>TRBJ2-1|.|TRBV27|12
ASSLSGTFNEQF
>TRBJ2-7|TRBD2|TRBV20-1|12
SYGGSGSTYEQY
>TRBJ1-5|.|TRBV6-1|13
ASSTRGASNQPQH
>TRBJ2-4|TRBD2|TRBV28|16
ASSVLAGVWGAKNIQY
>TRBJ2-7|.|TRBV2|12
ASSREQFSYEQY
>TRBJ1-6|.|TRBV2|13
ASSTRSSYNSPLH
>TRBJ2-2|.|TRBV12-3/TRBV12-4|14
ASSLRRGWDTGELF
>TRBJ2-7|.|TRBV5-1|11
ASSQDPDYEQY
>TRBJ1-5|.|TRBV19|12
ASSIDRDTQPQH
>TRBJ1-5|.|TRBV20-1|13
SAPDGRFSNQPQH
>TRBJ2-7|.|TRBV6-2/TRBV6-3|10
ASTDNSYEQY